This TCR beta chain was recorded in a study of shared clonotypes between healthy human individuals. Authors' processing steps: Filtering differed since immunoSEQ provided only junctions, with no quality scores. The repertoire was sequenced with immunoSEQ multiplex PCR; TCRdb's copy has only in-frame clones and lacks some. D and trimming come from the DNA, and the V and J calls and clone size come from that table. The repertoire holds approximately 2.4 million clones, with around 95% as singletons. Trimming shortened V by 6 bases and J by 9 bases, and 18 bases separated the two germline ends. CDR1 LNHDA and CDR2 SQIVND come from the germline V gene (reference sequence). The CDR3 has 15 amino acids.

The chain links TRBV19 to TRBJ1-6, with TRBD1 as a possible D gene (6 bases). Sequencing used naive CD4+ T cells sorted from blood. The subset here: CD45RA+ positively selected. This TCR derives from a man between 18 and 29 years old in good health. CDR3 residues: CASSQLQGRSSPLHF. The CDR3, as DNA: TGTGCCAGTAGCCAACTACAGGGTAGGAGTTCACCCCTCCACTTT.